This T cell receptor (beta chain) derives from a study of T cell repertoires in cytomegalovirus infection. Background on the study: Recently identified HLA-C-restricted CMV epitopes were among the peptides used.

Study-level results: The response measured ex vivo was dominated by TCR beta clonotypes (HLA-C-restricted and CMV-specific).

This clonotype has a single count. Its target is unknown. In TCRdb, the reads were re-called with MiXCR into one record per CDR3 protein. The table shows 400,000 to 600,000 distinct CDR3 sequences, with about 39% occurring only once. In germline, CDR1 is SGHTA, CDR2 FQGNSA. V shed 7 bases, J shed 2 bases, and the junction held 10 bases outside the gene matches. The CDR3 extends over 15 amino acids. The starting material was cultured PBMCs, obtained from culture after CMV antigen stimulation. This TCR was sampled from a human donor in good health (CMV status not recorded). Some clones in this sample may be carry-over from other donors' samples. The gene calls are TRBV7-2 and TRBJ2-5, with 7 positions matching TRBD2. CDR3 region: CASNIKAGPQETQYF. The CDR3 nucleotides are TGTGCCAGCAACATTAAAGCGGGACCGCAAGAGACCCAGTACTTC.